This passage covers 18 T cell receptor beta chains from one sample sequenced in a study of T-cell reconstitution after alpha-beta-depleted transplantation in children. As it was prepared, the TCRbeta library received unique molecular identifiers. TCRdb reprocessed the PCR reads via MiXCR and lists one record per CDR3 protein. The sample shows approximately 300,000 distinct CDR3 sequences, 10% of them seen only once. The material was PBMCs, obtained before TCRalphabeta/CD19-depleted stem cell transplant. These receptors all stem from a boy under three years old with acute myeloid leukemia, due to receive a stem cell transplant.

This clonotype appeared many times. V gene TRBV28 combines with J gene TRBJ2-5, with TRBD2 matching over 7 bases. The germline V gene encodes CDR1 MDHEN and CDR2 SYDVKM. The V segment lost 7 bases and the J segment 2 bases; nucleotides outside the gene matches: 4. The CDR3 is 13 amino acids. CDR3 protein: CASMWGGQETQYF. CDR3 nucleotide sequence: TGTGCCAGCATGTGGGGGGGACAAGAGACCCAGTACTTC.

This clonotype was recorded many times. The chain uses TRBV5-1 and TRBJ2-5, with 8 bases fitting TRBD1. The CDR3 has 16 residues. CDR1 and CDR2 from the germline V gene are SGHRS and YFSETQ. Trimming removed 0 bases from V and 3 bases from J; junction bases left unmatched: 7. Here the CDR3 reads CASSLDPRGRKETQYF. As DNA, the CDR3 is TGCGCCAGCAGCTTGGACCCCAGGGGGCGAAAAGAGACCCAGTACTTC.

This clonotype was counted many times. V gene TRBV5-1 combines with J gene TRBJ2-2; D unclear. Germline CDR1 and CDR2: SGHRS and YFSETQ. The CDR3 covers 13 residues. The V gene lost 4 bases and the J gene lost 2 bases, with 6 bases spanning the gap. CDR3 bases: TGCGCCAGCAGCCCCATAAACACCGGGGAGCTGTTTTTT. Protein sequence: CASSPINTGELFF.

This clonotype was recorded many times. This chain connects TRBV3-1 to TRBJ2-3, with TRBD2 matching over 10 bases. V trimming: 0 bases; J trimming: 2 bases; junction bases outside the gene matches: 2. This CDR3 has 16 residues. Germline CDR1 is LGHDT and CDR2 is YNNKEL (reference sequence). The CDR3 coding sequence is TGTGCCAGCAGCCAAGAGACTAGCGGGCACACAGATACGCAGTATTTT. Protein: CASSQETSGHTDTQYF.

This clonotype occurred many times. The CDR3 DNA reads as TGTGCCAGCAGCCAAGGGGACAGTCAAGAGACCCAGTACTTC. Amino acids: CASSQGDSQETQYF. V gene TRBV7-9 combines with J gene TRBJ2-5, with 7 bases matching TRBD1. Germline lookup yields CDR1 SEHNR and CDR2 FQNEAQ (reference sequence). The CDR3 is 14 amino acids. After removal of 5 bases from V and 2 bases from J, the junction contained 5 bases not matched to a gene. Full variable domain (rest looked up from reference TRBV7-9 and TRBJ2-5): DTGVSQNPRHKITKRGQNVTFRCDPISEHNRLYWYRQTLGQGPEFLTYFQNEAQLEKSRLLSDRFSAERPKGSFSTLEIQRTEQGDSAMYLCASSQGDSQETQYFGPGTRLLVL.

At least ten counts were recorded for this clonotype. The J gene is TRBJ2-7, the V gene TRBV28; D uncertain. The CDR3 contains 11 residues. Deletions cut 5 bases from V and 3 bases from J, with 5 bases between. From germline, CDR1 is MDHEN and CDR2 SYDVKM. CDR3: CASSDFYEQYF. In DNA, the CDR3 is TGTGCCAGCAGTGACTTCTACGAGCAGTACTTC.

Concerning this clonotype: One end of the junction varies from germline; a read error may be responsible. The chain combines TRBV7-7 with TRBJ2-1, with 8 bases aligning to TRBD2. This CDR3 has 13 residues. Germline V gives CDR1 SSHAT, CDR2 FNYEAQ (reference sequence). CDR3 amino acids: CASSSSLAGEQFF. The CDR3 nucleotides are TGTGCTAGCAGCTCTTCCTTAGCGGGGGAGCAGTTCTTC.

This clonotype was counted between two and nine times. CDR3 DNA: TGCGCCAGCACGGGCGACTCCTACAATGAGCAGTTCTTC. Translated, it gives CASTGDSYNEQFF. The chain employs TRBV23-1 and TRBJ2-1; D not resolved. Being an ORF, TRBV23-1 has a function that is uncertain. The CDR3 has 13 amino acids. Trimming shortened V by 7 bases and J by 0 bases, and 7 bases separated the two germline ends.

The rearrangement uses TRBV28 and TRBJ1-1; 8 bases are a match to TRBD1. The CDR3 covers 19 residues. Losses at the gene ends were 2 bases for V and 4 bases for J; bases not matched to a gene: 18. Germline-derived CDR1 and CDR2 are MDHEN and SYDVKM. CDR3 bases: TGTGCCAGCAGTTTACGGATCGACAGGGGCCACCGAGGGGGCACTGAAGCTTTCTTT. It encodes CASSLRIDRGHRGGTEAFF. Using reference TRBV28 and TRBJ1-1 for the parts outside the CDR3, the full variable domain is DVKVTQSSRYLVKRTGEKVFLECVQDMDHENMFWYRQDPGLGLRLIYFSYDVKMKEKGDIPEGYSVSREKKERFSLILESASTNQTSMYLCASSLRIDRGHRGGTEAFFGQGTRLTVV.

This clonotype was seen many times. Written as DNA, the CDR3 is TGCAGTGCGCGACAGGGGGCGAACTATGGCTACACCTTC. This sequence encodes CSARQGANYGYTF. This rearrangement joins TRBV20-1 to TRBJ1-2; TRBD1 agrees at 10 bases. V was clipped by 6 bases and J by 2 bases; unmatched bases: 3. The CDR3 sequence is 13 residues long. Looked up from germline, CDR1 is DFQATT and CDR2 is SNEGSKA (reference sequence).

This clonotype was seen repeatedly, ten times or more. The chain links TRBV28 to TRBJ2-2, with TRBD2 matching over 7 bases. CDR3 length equals 16 residues. Germline V gene lookup returns CDR1 MDHEN and CDR2 SYDVKM. V gave up 5 bases and J gave up 7 bases; unmatched junction bases: 13. CDR3 coding DNA: TGTGCCAGCAGTATTCCGGGACTACACGGGAACGGGGAGCTGTTTTTT. It specifies CASSIPGLHGNGELFF. Full variable domain (missing parts from reference TRBV28 and TRBJ2-2): DVKVTQSSRYLVKRTGEKVFLECVQDMDHENMFWYRQDPGLGLRLIYFSYDVKMKEKGDIPEGYSVSREKKERFSLILESASTNQTSMYLCASSIPGLHGNGELFFGEGSRLTVL.

This clonotype was counted only a few times. CDR3 region: CASSLGLAGAEQFF. CDR3 DNA: TGCGCCAGCAGCTTGGGACTAGCGGGGGCTGAGCAGTTCTTC. The V call is TRBV5-1, the J call TRBJ2-1; 12 bases agree with TRBD2. V lost 0 bases to trimming and J lost 9 bases; unmatched junction nucleotides: 1. The germline V gene encodes CDR1 SGHRS and CDR2 YFSETQ. The CDR3 loop spans 14 amino acids.

The chain has TRBV10-3 and TRBJ2-1, with TRBD2 matching over 9 bases. V was pared by 6 bases and J by 2 bases, with 5 bases of the junction left unmatched. Germline values: CDR1 ENHRY, CDR2 SYGVKD. This CDR3 has 15 amino acids. The CDR3 bases are TGTGCCATCAGCCCCCCTAGCGGGGCCTACAATGAGCAGTTCTTC. Translated: CAISPPSGAYNEQFF.

This clonotype was recorded at least ten times. CDR3 region: CASSVDSNYGYTF. The CDR3 bases are TGTGCCAGCAGTGTGGACAGTAACTATGGCTACACCTTC. The chain combines TRBV12-3 or TRBV12-4 with TRBJ1-2, with D possibly being TRBD1 (6 bases). V lost 5 bases, J lost 1 base, and 8 bases lay in between. The CDR3 has 13 residues.

This clonotype was seen repeatedly, ten times or more. J is TRBJ1-2 and V is TRBV12-3 or TRBV12-4; D is unresolved. The CDR3 loop spans 12 amino acids. Trimming removed 2 bases at V and 4 bases at J, with 5 bases between. In DNA form, the CDR3 reads TGTGCCAGCAGTTTAAGGGTCTATGGCTACACCTTC. It codes for CASSLRVYGYTF.

The V gene is TRBV27, the J gene TRBJ1-5; possible D gene TRBD1, 5 bases. Germline-derived CDR1 and CDR2 are MNHEY and SMNVEV (reference sequence). The ends were cut back, 4 bases at V and 6 bases at J, with 19 bases in the middle. The CDR3 extends over 16 amino acids. CDR3 in DNA: TGTGCCAGCAGTTCCTCGACACAGGTGGGACGTCAGCCCCAGCATTTT. It encodes CASSSSTQVGRQPQHF.

There are a few counts of this clonotype. The J gene is TRBJ2-1, the V gene TRBV29-1, with D uncertain. This CDR3 is 12 amino acids long. Germline V gives CDR1 SQVTM, CDR2 ANQGSEA. Trimming cost V 3 bases and J 3 bases, with 6 bases left between them. The CDR3 sequence is CSVETGYNEQFF. In DNA form, the CDR3 reads TGCAGCGTTGAGACGGGCTACAATGAGCAGTTCTTC.

This clonotype was counted at least ten times. The chain recombines TRBV11-3 with TRBJ2-7, with D perhaps assigned TRBD1 or TRBD2 (5 bases each). This CDR3 has 15 amino acids. Germline V gene data show CDR1 as SGHNT and CDR2 as YENEEA. V lost 1 base and J 3 bases, leaving 13 bases between the germline ends. The CDR3 DNA follows: TGTGCCAGCAGCTTAGGGGGGAGACCCCTCTACGAGCAGTACTTC. Translation: CASSLGGRPLYEQYF.